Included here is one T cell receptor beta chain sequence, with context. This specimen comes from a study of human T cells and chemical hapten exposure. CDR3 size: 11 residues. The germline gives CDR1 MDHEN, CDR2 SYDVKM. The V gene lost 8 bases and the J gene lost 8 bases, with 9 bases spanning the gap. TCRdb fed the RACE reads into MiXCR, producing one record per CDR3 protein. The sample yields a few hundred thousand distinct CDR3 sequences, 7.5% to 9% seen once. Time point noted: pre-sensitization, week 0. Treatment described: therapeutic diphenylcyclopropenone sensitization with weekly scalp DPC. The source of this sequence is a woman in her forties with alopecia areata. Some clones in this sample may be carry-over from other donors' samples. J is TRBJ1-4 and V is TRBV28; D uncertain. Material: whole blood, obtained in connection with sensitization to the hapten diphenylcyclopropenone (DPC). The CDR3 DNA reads TGTGCCAGCGGCGTCAGAGAAAAACTGTTTTTT. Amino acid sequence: CASGVREKLFF.